One T cell receptor beta chain is described in this entry. A 5'RACE template switching approach incorporating UMIs was used to make TCR beta cDNA. With the 5' RACE reads reprocessed, TCRdb shows one record per CDR3 protein and no DNA. The sample totals 150,000 to 170,000 distinct CDR3 sequences; its top ten clones hold less than 40%. This sample is drawn from a study of T cells expressing NK-cell markers. Overall study: It was sorted CD3+CD56-NKG2C+, CD3+CD56+NKG2C- and CD3+CD56+NKG2C+ T cells that provided the TCR beta repertoires.

This TCR derives from a woman in her 50s in good health. Sequencing was performed on blood T cells: a sorted CD56 or NKG2C T cell subset, CD4+ or CD8+ T cells, or bulk PBMC T cells (not recorded which).

This CDR3 reads CASLDYLYNEQFF. The V gene is TRBV19, the J gene TRBJ2-1; the D call from TCRdb, TRBD2, cannot be confirmed without DNA. The CDR3 spans 13 residues. Germline V gene sequence: CDR1 LNHDA, CDR2 SQIVND (reference sequence).